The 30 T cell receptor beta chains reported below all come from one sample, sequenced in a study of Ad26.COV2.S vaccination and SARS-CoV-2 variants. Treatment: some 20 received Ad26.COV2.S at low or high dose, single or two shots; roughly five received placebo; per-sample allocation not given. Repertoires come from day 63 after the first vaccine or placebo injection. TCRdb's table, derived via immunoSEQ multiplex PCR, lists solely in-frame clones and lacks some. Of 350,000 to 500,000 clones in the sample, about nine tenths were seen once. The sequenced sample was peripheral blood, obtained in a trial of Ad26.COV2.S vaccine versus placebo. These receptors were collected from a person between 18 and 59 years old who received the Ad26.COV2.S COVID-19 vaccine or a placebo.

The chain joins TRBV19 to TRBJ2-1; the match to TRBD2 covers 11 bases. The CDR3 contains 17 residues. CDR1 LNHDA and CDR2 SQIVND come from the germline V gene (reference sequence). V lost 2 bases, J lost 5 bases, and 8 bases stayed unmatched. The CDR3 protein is CASSISIGTSGNNEQFF. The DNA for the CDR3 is TGTGCCAGTAGTATAAGTATTGGGACTAGCGGTAACAATGAGCAGTTCTTC.

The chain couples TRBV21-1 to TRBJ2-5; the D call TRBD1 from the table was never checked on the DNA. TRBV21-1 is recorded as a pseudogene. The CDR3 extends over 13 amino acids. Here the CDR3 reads CASNRQGKETQYF. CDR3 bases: TGTGCCAGCAACAGACAGGGGAAAGAGACCCAGTACTTC.

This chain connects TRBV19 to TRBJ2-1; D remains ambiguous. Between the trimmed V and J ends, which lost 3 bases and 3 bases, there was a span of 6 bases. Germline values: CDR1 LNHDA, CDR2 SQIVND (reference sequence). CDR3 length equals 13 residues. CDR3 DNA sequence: TGTGCCAGTAGTATGACGGACTACAATGAGCAGTTCTTC. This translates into CASSMTDYNEQFF.

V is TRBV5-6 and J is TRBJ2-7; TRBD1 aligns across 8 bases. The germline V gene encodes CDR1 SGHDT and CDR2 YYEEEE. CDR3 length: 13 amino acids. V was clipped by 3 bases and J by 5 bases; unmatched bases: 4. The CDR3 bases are TGTGCCAGCAGCTGGGACAGGTCCGACGAGCAGTACTTC. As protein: CASSWDRSDEQYF.

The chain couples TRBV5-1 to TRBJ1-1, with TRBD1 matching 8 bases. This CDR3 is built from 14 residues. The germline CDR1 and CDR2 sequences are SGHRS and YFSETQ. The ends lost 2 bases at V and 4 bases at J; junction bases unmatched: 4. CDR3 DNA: TGCGCCAGCAGCTTTACAGGGGGTACCACTGAAGCTTTCTTT. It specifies CASSFTGGTTEAFF.

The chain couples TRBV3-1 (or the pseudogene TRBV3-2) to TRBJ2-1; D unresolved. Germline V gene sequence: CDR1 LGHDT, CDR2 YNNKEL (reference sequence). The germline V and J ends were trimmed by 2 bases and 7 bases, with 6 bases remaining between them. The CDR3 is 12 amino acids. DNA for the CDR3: TGTGCCAGCAGCCAATTGGCGAATGAGCAGTTCTTC. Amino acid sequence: CASSQLANEQFF.

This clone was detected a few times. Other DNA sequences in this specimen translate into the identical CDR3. For the CDR3, the DNA is TGCGCCAGCAGCTTCGCCGGGGAGCTGTTTTTT. It specifies CASSFAGELFF. The chain couples TRBV5-1 to TRBJ2-2, with D unclear. Germline assignment: CDR1 SGHRS and CDR2 YFSETQ. There are 11 residues in the CDR3. Deletions cut 2 bases from V and 6 bases from J, with 2 bases between.

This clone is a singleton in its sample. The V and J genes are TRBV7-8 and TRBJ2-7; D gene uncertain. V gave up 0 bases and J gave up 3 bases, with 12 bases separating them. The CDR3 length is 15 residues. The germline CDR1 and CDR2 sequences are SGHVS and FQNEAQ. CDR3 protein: CASSLAVFGDYEQYF. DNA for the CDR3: TGTGCCAGCAGCTTAGCTGTCTTCGGAGACTACGAGCAGTACTTC. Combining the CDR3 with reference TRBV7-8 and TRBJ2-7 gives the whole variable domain GAGVSQSPRYKVAKRGQDVALRCDPISGHVSLFWYQQALGQGPEFLTYFQNEAQLDKSGLPSDRFFAERPEGSVSTLKIQRTQQEDSAVYLCASSLAVFGDYEQYFGPGTRLTVT.

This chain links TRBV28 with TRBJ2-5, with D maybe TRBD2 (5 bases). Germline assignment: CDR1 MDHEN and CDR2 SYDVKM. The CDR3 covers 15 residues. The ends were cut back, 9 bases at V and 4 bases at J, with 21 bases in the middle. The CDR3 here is CASEGTVGRGETQYF. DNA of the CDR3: TGTGCCAGTGAGGGTACGGTGGGCCGGGGAGAGACCCAGTACTTC.

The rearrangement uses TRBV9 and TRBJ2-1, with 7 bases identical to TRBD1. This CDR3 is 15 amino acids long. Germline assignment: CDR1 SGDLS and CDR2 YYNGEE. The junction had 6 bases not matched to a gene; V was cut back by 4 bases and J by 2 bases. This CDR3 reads CASSKQGTTYNEQFF. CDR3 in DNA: TGTGCCAGCAGCAAACAGGGGACCACCTACAATGAGCAGTTCTTC.

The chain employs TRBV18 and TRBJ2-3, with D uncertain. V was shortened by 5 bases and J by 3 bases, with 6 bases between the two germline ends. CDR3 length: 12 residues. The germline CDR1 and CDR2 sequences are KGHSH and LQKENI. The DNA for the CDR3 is TGTGCCAGCTCATCCACAACAGATACGCAGTATTTT. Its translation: CASSSTTDTQYF.

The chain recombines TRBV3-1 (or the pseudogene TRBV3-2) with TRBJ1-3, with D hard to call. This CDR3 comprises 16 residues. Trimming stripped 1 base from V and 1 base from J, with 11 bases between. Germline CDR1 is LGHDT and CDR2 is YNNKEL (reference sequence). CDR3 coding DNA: TGTGCCAGCAGCCAAGGTCGCAGTGGGTCTGGAAACACCATATATTTT. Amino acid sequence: CASSQGRSGSGNTIYF.

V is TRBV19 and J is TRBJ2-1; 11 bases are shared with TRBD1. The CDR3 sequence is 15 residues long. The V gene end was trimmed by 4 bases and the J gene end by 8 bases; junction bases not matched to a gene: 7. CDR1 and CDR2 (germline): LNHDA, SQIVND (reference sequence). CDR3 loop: CASSTLGQGAHEQFF. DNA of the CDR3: TGTGCCAGTAGTACCCTCGGACAGGGGGCGCATGAGCAGTTCTTC.

The CDR3: CAWSDPRQGRVGYTF. The CDR3 DNA sequence: TGTGCCTGGAGTGACCCCCGTCAGGGGAGAGTAGGCTACACCTTC. This chain links TRBV30 with TRBJ1-2, with TRBD1 as a possible D gene (6 bases). The CDR3 consists of 15 residues. V shed 1 base and J shed 8 bases, with 20 bases lying between them. Per germline, CDR1 GTSNPN and CDR2 SVGIG (reference sequence).

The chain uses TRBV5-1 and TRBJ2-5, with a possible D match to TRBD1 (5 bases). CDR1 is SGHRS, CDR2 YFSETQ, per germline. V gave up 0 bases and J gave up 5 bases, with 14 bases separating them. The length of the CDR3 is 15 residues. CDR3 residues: CASSLAPQGRETQYF. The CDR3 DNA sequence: TGCGCCAGCAGCTTGGCCCCGCAGGGTAGGGAGACCCAGTACTTC.

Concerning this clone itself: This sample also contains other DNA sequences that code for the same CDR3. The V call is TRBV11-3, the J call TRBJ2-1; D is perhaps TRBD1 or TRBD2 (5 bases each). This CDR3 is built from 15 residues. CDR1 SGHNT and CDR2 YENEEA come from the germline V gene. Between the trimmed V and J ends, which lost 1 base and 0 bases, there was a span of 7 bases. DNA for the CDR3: TGTGCCAGCAGCTTAGCAGGGACCTCCTACAATGAGCAGTTCTTC. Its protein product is CASSLAGTSYNEQFF.

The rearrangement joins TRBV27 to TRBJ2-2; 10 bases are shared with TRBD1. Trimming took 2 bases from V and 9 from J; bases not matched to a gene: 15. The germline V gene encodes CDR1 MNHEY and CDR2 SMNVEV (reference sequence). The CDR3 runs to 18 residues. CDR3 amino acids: CASSLTSPGQGNPRELFF. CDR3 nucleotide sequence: TGTGCCAGCAGTTTAACCTCACCGGGACAGGGGAATCCCCGGGAGCTGTTTTTT.

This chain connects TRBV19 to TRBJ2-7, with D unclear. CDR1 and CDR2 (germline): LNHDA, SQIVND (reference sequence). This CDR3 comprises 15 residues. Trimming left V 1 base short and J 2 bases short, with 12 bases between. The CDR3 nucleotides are TGTGCCAGTAGTATAGGAGGTGGCTTGCCCTACGAGCAGTACTTC. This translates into CASSIGGGLPYEQYF.

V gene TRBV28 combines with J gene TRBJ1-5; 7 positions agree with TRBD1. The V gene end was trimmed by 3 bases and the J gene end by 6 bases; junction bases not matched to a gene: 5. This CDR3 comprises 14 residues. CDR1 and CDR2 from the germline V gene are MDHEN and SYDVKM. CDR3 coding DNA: TGTGCCAGCAGTTTGGAGGGGGCCGGTCAGCCCCAGCATTTT. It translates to CASSLEGAGQPQHF.

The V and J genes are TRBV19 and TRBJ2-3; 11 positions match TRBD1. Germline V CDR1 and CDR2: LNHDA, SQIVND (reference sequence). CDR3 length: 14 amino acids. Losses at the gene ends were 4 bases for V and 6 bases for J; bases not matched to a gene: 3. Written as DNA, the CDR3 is TGTGCCAGTAGTACCGGGACAGGGGGGGATACGCAGTATTTT. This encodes CASSTGTGGDTQYF.

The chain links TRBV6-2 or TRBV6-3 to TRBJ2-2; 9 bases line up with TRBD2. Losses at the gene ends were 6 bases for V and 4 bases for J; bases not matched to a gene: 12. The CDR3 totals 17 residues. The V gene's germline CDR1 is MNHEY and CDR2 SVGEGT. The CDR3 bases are TGTGCCAGCAGCCATATATTAGCGGGAGCGGGCACCGGGGAGCTGTTTTTT. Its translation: CASSHILAGAGTGELFF.

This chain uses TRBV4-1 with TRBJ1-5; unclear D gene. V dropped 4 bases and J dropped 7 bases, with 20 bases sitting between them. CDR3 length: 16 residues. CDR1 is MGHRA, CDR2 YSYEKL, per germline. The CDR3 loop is CASSPEAVAVSQPQHF. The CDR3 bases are TGCGCCAGCAGCCCGGAGGCGGTGGCGGTTTCCCAGCCCCAGCATTTT.

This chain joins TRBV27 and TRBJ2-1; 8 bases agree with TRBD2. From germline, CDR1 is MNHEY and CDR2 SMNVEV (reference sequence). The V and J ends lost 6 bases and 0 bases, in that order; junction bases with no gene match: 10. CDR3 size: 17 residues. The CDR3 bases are TGTGCCAGCAGGGCAAGGACTAGCTGGAGCTCCTACAATGAGCAGTTCTTC. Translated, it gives CASRARTSWSSYNEQFF.

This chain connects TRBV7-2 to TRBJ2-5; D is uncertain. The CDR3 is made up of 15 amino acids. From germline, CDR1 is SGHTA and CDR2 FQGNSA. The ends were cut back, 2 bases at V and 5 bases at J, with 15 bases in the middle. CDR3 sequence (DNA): TGTGCCAGCAGCTTAAACTCGGCGGTGGGGGAGACCCAGTACTTC. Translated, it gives CASSLNSAVGETQYF.

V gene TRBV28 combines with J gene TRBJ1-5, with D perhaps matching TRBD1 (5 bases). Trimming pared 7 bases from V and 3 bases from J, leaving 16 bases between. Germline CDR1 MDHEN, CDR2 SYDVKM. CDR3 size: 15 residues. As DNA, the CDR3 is TGTGCCAGCAAGAAGGCCGGAGGGACCAATCAGCCCCAGCATTTT. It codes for CASKKAGGTNQPQHF.

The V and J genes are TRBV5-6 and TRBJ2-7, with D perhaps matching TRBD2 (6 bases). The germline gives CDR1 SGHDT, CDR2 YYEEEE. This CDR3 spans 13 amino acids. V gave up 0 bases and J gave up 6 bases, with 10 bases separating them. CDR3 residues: CASSLAGEAEQYF. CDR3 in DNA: TGTGCCAGCAGCTTGGCGGGGGAGGCCGAGCAGTACTTC. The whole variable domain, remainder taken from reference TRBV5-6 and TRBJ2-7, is DAGVTQSPTHLIKTRGQQVTLRCSPKSGHDTVSWYQQALGQGPQFIFQYYEEEERQRGNFPDRFSGHQFPNYSSELNVNALLLGDSALYLCASSLAGEAEQYFGPGTRLTVT.

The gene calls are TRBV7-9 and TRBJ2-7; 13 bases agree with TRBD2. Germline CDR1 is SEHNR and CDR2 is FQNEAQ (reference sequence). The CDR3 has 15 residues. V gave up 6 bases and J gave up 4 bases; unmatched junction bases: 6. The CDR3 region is CASRHGTSGIYEQYF. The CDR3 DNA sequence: TGTGCCAGCAGACATGGGACTAGCGGGATTTACGAGCAGTACTTC. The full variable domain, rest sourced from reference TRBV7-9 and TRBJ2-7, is DTGVSQNPRHKITKRGQNVTFRCDPISEHNRLYWYRQTLGQGPEFLTYFQNEAQLEKSRLLSDRFSAERPKGSFSTLEIQRTEQGDSAMYLCASRHGTSGIYEQYFGPGTRLTVT.

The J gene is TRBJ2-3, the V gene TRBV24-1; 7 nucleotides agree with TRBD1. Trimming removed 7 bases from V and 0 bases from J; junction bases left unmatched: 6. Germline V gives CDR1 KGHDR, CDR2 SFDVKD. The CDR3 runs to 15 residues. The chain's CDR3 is CATSAEGASTDTQYF. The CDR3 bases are TGTGCCACCAGCGCTGAGGGGGCTAGCACAGATACGCAGTATTTT.

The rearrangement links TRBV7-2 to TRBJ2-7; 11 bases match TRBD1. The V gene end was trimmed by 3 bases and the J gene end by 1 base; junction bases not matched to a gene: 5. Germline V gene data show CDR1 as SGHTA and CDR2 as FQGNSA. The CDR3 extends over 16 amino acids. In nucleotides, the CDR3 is TGTGCCAGCAGCTTGTCGGGACAGGGGGTTTCCTACGAGCAGTACTTC. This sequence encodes CASSLSGQGVSYEQYF.

The CDR3 DNA sequence: TGTGCCACCAGTGATTCTTTGACAGGGGGCGAAGAGACCCAGTACTTC. Protein sequence: CATSDSLTGGEETQYF. This rearrangement joins TRBV24-1 to TRBJ2-5; 10 bases are shared with TRBD1. The germline V gene encodes CDR1 KGHDR and CDR2 SFDVKD. J lost 3 bases, V lost 2 bases, and 5 bases had no gene match. CDR3 length equals 16 residues.